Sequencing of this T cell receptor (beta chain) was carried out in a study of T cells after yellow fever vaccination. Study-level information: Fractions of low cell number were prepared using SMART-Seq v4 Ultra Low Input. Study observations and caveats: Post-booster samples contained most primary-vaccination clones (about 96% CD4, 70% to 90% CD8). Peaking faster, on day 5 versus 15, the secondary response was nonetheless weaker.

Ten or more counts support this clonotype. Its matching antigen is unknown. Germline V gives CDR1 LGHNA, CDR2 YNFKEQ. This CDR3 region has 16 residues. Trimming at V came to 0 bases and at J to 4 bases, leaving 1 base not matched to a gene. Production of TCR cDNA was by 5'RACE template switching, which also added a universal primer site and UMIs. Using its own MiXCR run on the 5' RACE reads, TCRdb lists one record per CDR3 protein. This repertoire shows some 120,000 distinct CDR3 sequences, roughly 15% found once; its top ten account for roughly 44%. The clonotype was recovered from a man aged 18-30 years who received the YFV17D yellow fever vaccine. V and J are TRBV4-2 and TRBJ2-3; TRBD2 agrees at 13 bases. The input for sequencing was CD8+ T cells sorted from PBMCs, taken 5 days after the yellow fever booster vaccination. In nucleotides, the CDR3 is TGTGCCAGCAGCCAAGATGGGACTAGCGGGGCAGATACGCAGTATTTT. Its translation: CASSQDGTSGADTQYF.